This record concerns one T cell receptor beta chain sequence. Its specificity is not known. Repertoires were generated with immunoSEQ multiplex PCR, while TCRdb's copy carries only in-frame clones and drops some. The sample shows around 97,000 clones, 78% of them seen only once. This entry belongs to a study of cytotoxic CD8 clonotypes in ibrutinib-treated CLL. Background on the study: Patients attained 25 or so partial and 2 complete responses; at median around 5.5 years, approximately 15 remained remitted while around twelve progressed. Overall study findings and caveats: Clonality was higher at baseline than in age-matched healthy donors and tracked circulating CD8+ T-cell counts. Ibrutinib response saw clonality rise, and progression saw it return toward baseline.

There are 16 residues in the CDR3. Germline V gives CDR1 LNHDA, CDR2 SQIVND (reference sequence). V dropped 3 bases and J dropped 1 base, with 14 bases sitting between them. This TCR came from a human donor with chronic lymphocytic leukemia. The V gene is TRBV19, the J gene TRBJ2-3; D is possibly TRBD1 or TRBD2 (5 bases each). This sample comprised PBMCs, obtained after 12 months of ibrutinib treatment. This CDR3 reads CASSIVGVSGTDTQYF. In DNA, the CDR3 is TGTGCCAGTAGTATCGTGGGGGTATCGGGCACAGATACGCAGTATTTT.